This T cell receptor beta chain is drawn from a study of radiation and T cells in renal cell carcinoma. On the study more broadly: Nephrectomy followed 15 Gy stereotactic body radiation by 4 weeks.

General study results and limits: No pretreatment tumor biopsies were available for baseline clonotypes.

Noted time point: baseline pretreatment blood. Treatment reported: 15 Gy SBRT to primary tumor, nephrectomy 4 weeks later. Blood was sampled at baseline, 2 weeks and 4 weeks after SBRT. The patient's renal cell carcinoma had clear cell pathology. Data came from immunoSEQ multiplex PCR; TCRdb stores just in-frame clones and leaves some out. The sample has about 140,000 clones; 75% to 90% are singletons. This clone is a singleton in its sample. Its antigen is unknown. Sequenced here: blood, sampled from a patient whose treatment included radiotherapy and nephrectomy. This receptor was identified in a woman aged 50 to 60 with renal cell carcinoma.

CDR3 loop: CASSLASGRNQPQHF. The CDR3 DNA reads TGTGCCAGCAGTTTAGCCTCAGGGCGCAATCAGCCCCAGCATTTT. The chain joins TRBV28 to TRBJ1-5; the D gene is possibly TRBD1 (5 bases). The V end lost 2 bases, the J end lost 2 bases, and 10 bases lay between the germline ends. Germline loops: CDR1 MDHEN, CDR2 SYDVKM. This CDR3 region has 15 residues.